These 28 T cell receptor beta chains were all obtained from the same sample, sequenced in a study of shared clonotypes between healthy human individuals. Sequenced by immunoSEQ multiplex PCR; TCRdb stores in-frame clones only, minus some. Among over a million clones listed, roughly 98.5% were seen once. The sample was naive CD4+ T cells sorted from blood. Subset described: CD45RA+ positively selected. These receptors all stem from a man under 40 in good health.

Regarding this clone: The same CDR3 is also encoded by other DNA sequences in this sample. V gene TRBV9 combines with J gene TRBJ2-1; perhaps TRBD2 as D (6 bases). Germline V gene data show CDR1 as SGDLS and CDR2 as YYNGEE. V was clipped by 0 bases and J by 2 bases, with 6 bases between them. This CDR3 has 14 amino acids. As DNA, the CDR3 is TGTGCCAGCAGCGTAGCGGGAGCCTACAATGAGCAGTTCTTC. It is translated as CASSVAGAYNEQFF.

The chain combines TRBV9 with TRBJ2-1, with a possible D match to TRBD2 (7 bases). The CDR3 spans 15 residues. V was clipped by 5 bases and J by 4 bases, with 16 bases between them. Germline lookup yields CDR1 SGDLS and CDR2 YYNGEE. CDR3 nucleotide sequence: TGTGCCAGCAGTACACAGGGAGGGGGTTACAATGAGCAGTTCTTC. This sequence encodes CASSTQGGGYNEQFF.

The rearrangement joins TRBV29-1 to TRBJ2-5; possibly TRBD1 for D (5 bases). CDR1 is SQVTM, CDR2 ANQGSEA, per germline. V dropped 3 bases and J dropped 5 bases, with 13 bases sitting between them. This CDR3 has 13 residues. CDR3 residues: CSVDQRGGETQYF. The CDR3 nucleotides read TGCAGCGTTGATCAAAGGGGTGGGGAGACCCAGTACTTC.

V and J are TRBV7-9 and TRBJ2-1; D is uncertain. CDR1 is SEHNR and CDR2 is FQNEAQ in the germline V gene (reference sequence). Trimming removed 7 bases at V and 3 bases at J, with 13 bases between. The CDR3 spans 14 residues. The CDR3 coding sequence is TGTGCCAGCACCCTGGGCGGAAACTACAATGAGCAGTTCTTC. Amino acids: CASTLGGNYNEQFF.

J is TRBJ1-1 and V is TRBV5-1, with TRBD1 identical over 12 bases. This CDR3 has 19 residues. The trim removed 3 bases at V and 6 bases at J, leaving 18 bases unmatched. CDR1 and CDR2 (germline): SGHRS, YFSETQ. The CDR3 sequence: CASSSREPGQGARAAEAFF. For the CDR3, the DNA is TGCGCCAGCAGCTCTCGCGAACCGGGACAGGGGGCGAGGGCAGCTGAAGCTTTCTTT.

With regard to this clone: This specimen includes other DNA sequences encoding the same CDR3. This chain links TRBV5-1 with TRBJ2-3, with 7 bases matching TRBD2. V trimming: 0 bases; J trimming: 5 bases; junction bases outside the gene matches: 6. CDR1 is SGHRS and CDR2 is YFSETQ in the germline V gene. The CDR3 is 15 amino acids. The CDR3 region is CASSLGLAVGDTQYF. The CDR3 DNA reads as TGCGCCAGCAGCTTGGGTCTAGCGGTTGGAGATACGCAGTATTTT.

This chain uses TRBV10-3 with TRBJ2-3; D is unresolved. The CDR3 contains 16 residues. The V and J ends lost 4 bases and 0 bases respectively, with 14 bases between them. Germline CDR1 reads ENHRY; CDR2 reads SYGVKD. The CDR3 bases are TGTGCCATCAGTGGGCGGTCCCTAACTAGCACAGATACGCAGTATTTT. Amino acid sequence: CAISGRSLTSTDTQYF.

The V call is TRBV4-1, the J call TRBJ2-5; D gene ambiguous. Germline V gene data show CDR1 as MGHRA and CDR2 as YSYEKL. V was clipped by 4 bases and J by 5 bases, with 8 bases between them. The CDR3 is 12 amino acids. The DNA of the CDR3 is TGCGCCAGCAGCCCCGGTTTTGAGACCCAGTACTTC. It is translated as CASSPGFETQYF.

The CDR3, as DNA: TGTGCCAGCAGCGAAACCTCTGGAAACACCATATATTTT. Its translation: CASSETSGNTIYF. The chain recombines TRBV9 with TRBJ1-3; D not resolved. This CDR3 comprises 13 residues. The germline V and J ends were trimmed by 3 bases and 0 bases, with 4 bases remaining between them. Germline CDR1 and CDR2: SGDLS and YYNGEE.

CDR3 in DNA: TGTGCCAGCGGGACGTCCGACGAGCAGTACTTC. Translation gives CASGTSDEQYF. V gene TRBV19 combines with J gene TRBJ2-7; D tentatively reads TRBD1 or TRBD2 (5 bases each). CDR1 is LNHDA and CDR2 is SQIVND in the germline V gene (reference sequence). The CDR3 totals 11 residues. The V end was cut by 9 bases, the J end by 5 bases, with 11 bases between.

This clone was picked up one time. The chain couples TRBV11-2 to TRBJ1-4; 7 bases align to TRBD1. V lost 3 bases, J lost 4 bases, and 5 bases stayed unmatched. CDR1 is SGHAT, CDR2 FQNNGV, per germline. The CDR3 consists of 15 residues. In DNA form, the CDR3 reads TGTGCCAGCAGCTTCACAGGGGCCGGTAATGAAAAACTGTTTTTT. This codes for CASSFTGAGNEKLFF.

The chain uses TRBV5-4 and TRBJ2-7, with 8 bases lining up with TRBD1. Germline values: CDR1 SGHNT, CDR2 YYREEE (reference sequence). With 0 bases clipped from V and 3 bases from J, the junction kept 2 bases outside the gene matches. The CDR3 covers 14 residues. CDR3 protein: CASSLGGTGYEQYF. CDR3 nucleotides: TGTGCCAGCAGCTTGGGAGGGACAGGCTACGAGCAGTACTTC. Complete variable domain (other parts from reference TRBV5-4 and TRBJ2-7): ETGVTQSPTHLIKTRGQQVTLRCSSQSGHNTVSWYQQALGQGPQFIFQYYREEENGRGNFPPRFSGLQFPNYSSELNVNALELDDSALYLCASSLGGTGYEQYFGPGTRLTVT.

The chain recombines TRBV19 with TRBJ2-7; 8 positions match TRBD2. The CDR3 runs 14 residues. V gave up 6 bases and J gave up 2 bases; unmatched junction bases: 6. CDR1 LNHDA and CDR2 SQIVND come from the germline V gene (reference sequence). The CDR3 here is CASSTRRGAYEQYF. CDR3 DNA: TGTGCCAGTAGCACCCGGCGGGGGGCCTACGAGCAGTACTTC.

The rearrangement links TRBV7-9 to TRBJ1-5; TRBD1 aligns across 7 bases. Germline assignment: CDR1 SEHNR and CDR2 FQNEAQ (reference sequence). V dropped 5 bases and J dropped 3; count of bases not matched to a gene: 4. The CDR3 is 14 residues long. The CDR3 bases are TGTGCCAGCAGCCGGGACAGCCACAATCAGCCCCAGCATTTT. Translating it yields CASSRDSHNQPQHF.

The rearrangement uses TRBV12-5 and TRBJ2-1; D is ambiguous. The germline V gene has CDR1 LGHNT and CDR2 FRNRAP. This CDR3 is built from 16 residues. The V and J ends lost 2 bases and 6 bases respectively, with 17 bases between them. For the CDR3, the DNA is TGTGCTAGTGGTTTGAAAACCGGGCCTAAGGGCAATGAGCAGTTCTTC. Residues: CASGLKTGPKGNEQFF.

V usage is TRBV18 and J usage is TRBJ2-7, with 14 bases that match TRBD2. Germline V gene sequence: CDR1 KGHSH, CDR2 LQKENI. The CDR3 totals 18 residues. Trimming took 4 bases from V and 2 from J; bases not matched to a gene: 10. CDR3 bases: TGTGCCAGCTCACGACAGGGACTAGCGGGAGCGGCCACCTACGAGCAGTACTTC. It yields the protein CASSRQGLAGAATYEQYF.

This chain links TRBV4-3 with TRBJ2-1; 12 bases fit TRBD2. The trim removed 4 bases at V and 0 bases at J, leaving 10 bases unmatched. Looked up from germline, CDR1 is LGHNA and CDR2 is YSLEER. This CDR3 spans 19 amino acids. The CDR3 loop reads CASSLRLAGDRSSYNEQFF. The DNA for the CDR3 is TGCGCCAGCAGCCTTCGACTAGCGGGGGACAGGAGCTCCTACAATGAGCAGTTCTTC.

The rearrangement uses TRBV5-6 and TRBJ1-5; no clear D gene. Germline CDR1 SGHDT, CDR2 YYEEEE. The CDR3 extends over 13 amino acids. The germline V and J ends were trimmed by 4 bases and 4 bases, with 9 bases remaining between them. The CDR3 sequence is CASSPGLNQPQHF. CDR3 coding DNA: TGTGCCAGCAGCCCGGGCCTAAATCAGCCCCAGCATTTT. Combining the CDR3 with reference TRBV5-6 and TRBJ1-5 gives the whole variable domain DAGVTQSPTHLIKTRGQQVTLRCSPKSGHDTVSWYQQALGQGPQFIFQYYEEEERQRGNFPDRFSGHQFPNYSSELNVNALLLGDSALYLCASSPGLNQPQHFGDGTRLSIL.

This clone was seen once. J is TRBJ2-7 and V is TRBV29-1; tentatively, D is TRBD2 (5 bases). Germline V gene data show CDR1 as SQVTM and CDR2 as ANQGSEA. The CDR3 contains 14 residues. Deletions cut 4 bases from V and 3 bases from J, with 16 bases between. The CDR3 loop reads CSVVILREIYEQYF. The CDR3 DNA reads TGCAGCGTTGTAATATTGAGGGAGATCTACGAGCAGTACTTC.

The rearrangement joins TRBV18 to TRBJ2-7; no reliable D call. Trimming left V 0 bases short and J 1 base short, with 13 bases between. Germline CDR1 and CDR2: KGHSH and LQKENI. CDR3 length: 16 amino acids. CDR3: CASSPPRPGGSYEQYF. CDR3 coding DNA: TGTGCCAGCTCACCACCAAGACCTGGCGGATCCTACGAGCAGTACTTC.

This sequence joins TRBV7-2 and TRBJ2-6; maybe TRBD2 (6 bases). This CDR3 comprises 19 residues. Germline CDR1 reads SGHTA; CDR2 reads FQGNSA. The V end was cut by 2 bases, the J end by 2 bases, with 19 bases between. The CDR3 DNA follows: TGTGCCAGCAGCTTAACCCTCGGGGAGGTATTTCCTGGGGCCAACGTCCTGACTTTC. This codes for CASSLTLGEVFPGANVLTF.

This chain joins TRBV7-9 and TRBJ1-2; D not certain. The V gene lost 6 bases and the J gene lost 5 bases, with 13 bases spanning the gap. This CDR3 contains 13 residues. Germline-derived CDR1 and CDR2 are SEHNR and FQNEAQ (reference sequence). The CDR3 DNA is TGTGCCAGCAGTCAGGACTCCGTATATGGCTACACCTTC. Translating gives CASSQDSVYGYTF.

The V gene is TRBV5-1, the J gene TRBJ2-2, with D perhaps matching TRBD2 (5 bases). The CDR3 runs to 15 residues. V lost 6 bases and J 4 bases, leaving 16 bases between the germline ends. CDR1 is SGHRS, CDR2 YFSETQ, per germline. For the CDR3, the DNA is TGCGCCAGCAAGACGGGGTCAACATCCACCGGGGAGCTGTTTTTT. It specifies CASKTGSTSTGELFF.

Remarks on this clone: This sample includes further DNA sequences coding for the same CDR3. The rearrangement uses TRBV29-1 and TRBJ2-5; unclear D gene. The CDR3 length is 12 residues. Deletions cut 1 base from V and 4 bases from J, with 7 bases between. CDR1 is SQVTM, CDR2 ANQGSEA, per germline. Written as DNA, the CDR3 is TGCAGCGTTGAAGGGGGTGGAGAGACCCAGTACTTC. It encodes CSVEGGGETQYF.

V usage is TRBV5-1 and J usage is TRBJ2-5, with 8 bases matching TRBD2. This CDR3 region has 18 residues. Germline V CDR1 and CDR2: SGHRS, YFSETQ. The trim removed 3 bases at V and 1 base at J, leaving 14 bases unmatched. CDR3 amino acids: CASSSLAGGGETQETQYF. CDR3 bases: TGCGCCAGCAGCTCCCTGGCGGGAGGAGGGGAGACCCAAGAGACCCAGTACTTC.

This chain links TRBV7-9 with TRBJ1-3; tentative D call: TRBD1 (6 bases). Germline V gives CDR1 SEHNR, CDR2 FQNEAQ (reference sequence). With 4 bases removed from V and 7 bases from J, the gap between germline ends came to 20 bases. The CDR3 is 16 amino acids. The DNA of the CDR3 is TGTGCCAGCAGCTCCCGACAAGACAGGATAGTGAACACCATATATTTT. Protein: CASSSRQDRIVNTIYF.

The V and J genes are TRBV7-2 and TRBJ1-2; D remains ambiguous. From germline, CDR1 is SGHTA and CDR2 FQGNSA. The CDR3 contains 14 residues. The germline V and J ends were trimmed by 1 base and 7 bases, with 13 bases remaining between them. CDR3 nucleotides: TGTGCCAGCAGCTTAGACAGAGCCTCAGTTGGCTACACCTTC. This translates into CASSLDRASVGYTF. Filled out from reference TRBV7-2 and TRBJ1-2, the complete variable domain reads GAGVSQSPSNKVTEKGKDVELRCDPISGHTALYWYRQSLGQGLEFLIYFQGNSAPDKSGLPSDRFSAERTGGSVSTLTIQRTQQEDSAVYLCASSLDRASVGYTFGSGTRLTVV.

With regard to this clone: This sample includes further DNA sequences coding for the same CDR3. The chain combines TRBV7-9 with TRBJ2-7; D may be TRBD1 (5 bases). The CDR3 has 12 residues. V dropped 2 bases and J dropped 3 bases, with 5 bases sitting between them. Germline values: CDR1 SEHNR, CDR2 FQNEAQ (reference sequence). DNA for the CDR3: TGTGCCAGCAGCTTAAGGGGCTACGAGCAGTACTTC. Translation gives CASSLRGYEQYF.